These T cell receptor beta chains were read from a single sample in a study of T cell responses to AZD1222 COVID-19 vaccine. The assay was immunoSEQ multiplex PCR, and TCRdb's table has in-frame clones only and misses some. The sample carries about 170,000 clones, 85% to 90% recorded once. This material consisted of peripheral blood, taken 28 days after the second dose of the MenACWY control vaccine. The receptors were gathered from an adult who received the MenACWY meningococcal vaccine as a control. CDR3s include the opening cysteine and the closing phenylalanine or tryptophan. D genes are given only for firm matches. Clone size is shown for a subset of rows, as once, few, many or a class of expanded clone.

J,size,V,D,length,CDR3,DNA
TRBJ1-5,NA,TRBV2,NA,14,CASKTVSSNQPQHF,TGTGCCAGCAAGACGGTGTCTAGCAATCAGCCCCAGCATTTT
TRBJ1-2,NA,TRBV5-4,TRBD1,15,CASSLTGTANYGYTF,TGTGCCAGCAGCCTTACCGGGACAGCTAACTATGGCTACACCTTC
TRBJ1-2,NA,TRBV27,NA,15,CASTLSGESNYGYTF,TGTGCCAGTACCCTTAGCGGGGAATCCAACTATGGCTACACCTTC
TRBJ1-3,NA,TRBV18,NA,15,CASSPGRSSGNTIYF,TGTGCCAGCTCGCCGGGACGCAGCTCTGGAAACACCATATATTTT
TRBJ2-3,NA,TRBV7-8,NA,11,CASSLTDTQYF,TGTGCCAGCAGCCTCACAGATACGCAGTATTTT
TRBJ2-7,NA,TRBV11-2,NA,12,CASSPERSEQYF,TGTGCCAGCAGCCCCGAGCGCTCCGAGCAGTACTTC
TRBJ1-1,NA,TRBV28,NA,16,CASKVGGASMNTEAFF,TGTGCCAGCAAAGTAGGGGGAGCCAGCATGAACACTGAAGCTTTCTTT
TRBJ2-7,NA,TRBV10-3,TRBD2,14,CAIRNGLAGIEQYF,TGTGCCATCAGGAACGGACTAGCGGGAATTGAGCAGTACTTC
TRBJ1-3,NA,TRBV19,NA,12,CASSMTGNTIYF,TGTGCCAGTAGTATGACAGGAAACACCATATATTTT
TRBJ2-1,NA,TRBV29-1,TRBD2,14,CSVFPSGSFNEQFF,TGCAGCGTTTTTCCGAGCGGGAGCTTCAATGAGCAGTTCTTC
TRBJ2-3,NA,TRBV11-2,NA,15,CASSFKEGPTDTQYF,TGTGCCAGCAGCTTTAAAGAGGGACCCACAGATACGCAGTATTTT
TRBJ2-1,NA,TRBV6-6,TRBD2,14,CASTRGLAGGEQFF,TGTGCCAGCACCAGGGGACTAGCGGGAGGTGAGCAGTTCTTC
TRBJ2-5,NA,TRBV12-3/TRBV12-4,NA,13,CASSLLPTWTQYF,TGTGCCAGCAGTCTACTACCCACTTGGACCCAGTACTTC
TRBJ2-7,NA,TRBV5-1,TRBD2,15,CASSPRTSGSYEQYF,TGCGCCAGCAGCCCGAGGACTAGCGGTTCCTACGAGCAGTACTTC
TRBJ2-2,NA,TRBV7-9,NA,12,CASSLDPGELFF,TGTGCCAGCAGCTTAGATCCCGGGGAGCTGTTTTTT
TRBJ1-5,NA,TRBV9,NA,14,CASSPEGSNQPQHF,TGTGCCAGCAGCCCCGAGGGTAGCAATCAGCCCCAGCATTTT
TRBJ1-1,NA,TRBV19,TRBD1,15,CASSIKGQANTEAFF,TGTGCCAGTAGTATAAAGGGACAGGCGAACACTGAAGCTTTCTTT
TRBJ2-1,once,TRBV28,TRBD1,14,CASSSGDRNSEQFF,TGTGCCAGCAGTTCCGGGGACAGGAATTCGGAGCAGTTCTTC